One and the same sample provided the 4 T cell receptor beta chains below, sequenced in a study of T-cell reconstitution after alpha-beta-depleted transplantation in children. Construction of the TCRbeta library involved unique molecular identifiers. One entry per CDR3 protein, called by TCRdb with MiXCR from the PCR reads. The table has about 350,000 distinct CDR3 sequences, roughly 15% seen once; the top ten hold about 4.5%. This specimen consisted of PBMCs, obtained from the stem cell graft. Receptors originate from a human donor who donated a stem cell graft to a child with Fanconi anemia.

The gene calls are TRBV5-1 and TRBJ2-7; D is uncertain. CDR3 length equals 12 residues. Germline CDR1 reads SGHRS; CDR2 reads YFSETQ. V lost 5 bases and J lost 3, with 9 bases in between. The CDR3 is CASSYYNYEQYF. DNA of the CDR3: TGCGCCAGCAGTTATTATAACTACGAGCAGTACTTC.

This clonotype has a count of ten or more. This rearrangement joins TRBV6-5 to TRBJ2-1; the D gene is possibly TRBD1 (5 bases). CDR3 length equals 15 residues. CDR1 MNHEY and CDR2 SVGAGI come from the germline V gene. The V gene lost 2 bases and the J gene lost 5 bases, with 13 bases spanning the gap. CDR3 DNA sequence: TGTGCCAGCAGTTACCCAACAGGAAACAACAATGAGCAGTTCTTC. Translated, it gives CASSYPTGNNNEQFF.

CDR3 in amino acids: CASSMTGFQVVNTEAFF. CDR3 bases: TGTGCCAGCAGTATGACAGGGTTCCAGGTTGTGAACACTGAAGCTTTCTTT. This chain connects TRBV28 to TRBJ1-1, with TRBD1 identical over 7 bases. The J segment lost 0 bases and the V segment lost 5 bases, leaving 12 bases of the junction unmatched. The CDR3 consists of 17 residues. Germline V gene data show CDR1 as MDHEN and CDR2 as SYDVKM.

The V call is TRBV5-1, the J call TRBJ2-2; 8 positions match TRBD1. This CDR3 has 15 amino acids. The junction had 6 bases not matched to a gene; V was cut back by 4 bases and J by 4 bases. CDR1 is SGHRS and CDR2 is YFSETQ in the germline V gene. As DNA, the CDR3 is TGCGCCAGCAGCCCCCTCGGACAGGGCACCGGGGAGCTGTTTTTT. Residues: CASSPLGQGTGELFF.